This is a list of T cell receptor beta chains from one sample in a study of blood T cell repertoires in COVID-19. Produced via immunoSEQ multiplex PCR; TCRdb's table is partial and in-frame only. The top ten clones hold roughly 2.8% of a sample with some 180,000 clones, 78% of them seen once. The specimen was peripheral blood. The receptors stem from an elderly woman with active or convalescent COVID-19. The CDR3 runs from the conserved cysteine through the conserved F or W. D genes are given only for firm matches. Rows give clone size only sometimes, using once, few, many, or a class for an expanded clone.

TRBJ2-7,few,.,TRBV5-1,TGCGCCAGCAGCGGTGGACAGATCTACGAGCAGTACTTC,CASSGGQIYEQYF
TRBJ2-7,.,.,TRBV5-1,TGCGCCAGCAGCCCACAGCAGGGGACCTACGAGCAGTACTTC,CASSPQQGTYEQYF
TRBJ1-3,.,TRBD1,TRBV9,TGTGCCAGCAGCTCCCACAACCCGGGACAGGGTCGAAACACCATATATTTT,CASSSHNPGQGRNTIYF
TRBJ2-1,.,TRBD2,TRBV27,TGTGCCAGCAAGTCTCCTAGCGGGGGGCCACTCTCCTACAATGAGCAGTTCTTC,CASKSPSGGPLSYNEQFF
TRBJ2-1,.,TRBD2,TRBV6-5,TGTGCCAGCAGGGCTAGCGGGTTGTACAATGAGCAGTTCTTC,CASRASGLYNEQFF
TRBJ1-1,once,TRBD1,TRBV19,TGTGCCAGTAGAAGGGACAGGGGGAGTTGGGGCACTGAAGCTTTCTTT,CASRRDRGSWGTEAFF
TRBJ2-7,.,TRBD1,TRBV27,TGTGCCAGCAGTTGGGGACAGGGGGCGGTAGCGCAGTACTTC,CASSWGQGAVAQYF
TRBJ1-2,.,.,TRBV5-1,TGCGCCAGCAGACCCGGGACTACGATTACCTATGGCTACACCTTC,CASRPGTTITYGYTF
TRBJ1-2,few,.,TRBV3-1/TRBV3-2,TGTGCCAGCAGCCCCAGCAGGGTGAACTATGGCTACACCTTC,CASSPSRVNYGYTF
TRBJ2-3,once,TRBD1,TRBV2,TGTGCCAGCAGTTCCGGGACAGGGGTTGTGGTGACAGATACGCAGTATTTT,CASSSGTGVVVTDTQYF
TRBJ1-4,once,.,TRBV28,TGTGCCAGCAGTTTGGCGGGGCTCGGGGGGCCGGGTGAAAAACTGTTTTTT,CASSLAGLGGPGEKLFF
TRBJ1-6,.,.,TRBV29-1,TGCAGCGTTGCGGACAGAGACTCACCCCTCCACTTT,CSVADRDSPLHF
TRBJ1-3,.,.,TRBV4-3,TGCGCCAGCAGCCAAGCGGTAAACAGGATCTCTGGAAACACCATATATTTT,CASSQAVNRISGNTIYF
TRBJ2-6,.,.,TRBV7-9,TGTGCCAGCAGCCCTCACCTAGGCGCCAACGTCCTGACTTTC,CASSPHLGANVLTF
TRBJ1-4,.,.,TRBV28,TGTGCCAGCACAGCCGCGGGTGGCGCAACTAATGAAAAACTGTTTTTT,CASTAAGGATNEKLFF
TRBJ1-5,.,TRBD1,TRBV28,TGTGCCAGCAGTTCCGGCCGACAGGGTGATCAGCCCCAGCATTTT,CASSSGRQGDQPQHF
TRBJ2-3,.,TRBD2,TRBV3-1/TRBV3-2,TGTGCCAGCAGCCGAACCTCTGTGAGCGGGGGGATCACAGATACGCAGTATTTT,CASSRTSVSGGITDTQYF
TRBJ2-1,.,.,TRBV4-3,TGCGCCAGCAGCCAAGCGGGGAGAGGCGATGAGCAGTTCTTC,CASSQAGRGDEQFF
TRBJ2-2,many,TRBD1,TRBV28,TGTGCCAGCAGTTTATTGACAGGGGCGCCCACCGGGGAGCTGTTTTTT,CASSLLTGAPTGELFF
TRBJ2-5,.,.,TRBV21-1,TGTGCCAGCACATCGACAGGGGTTTTCCAAGAGACCCAGTACTTC,CASTSTGVFQETQYF
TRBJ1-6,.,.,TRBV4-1,TGCGCCAGCAGCCAAGTAATTGAGATACCCCTCCACTTT,CASSQVIEIPLHF
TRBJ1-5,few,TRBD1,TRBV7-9,TGTGCCAGCAACCCCCCAAGTCAGGGGGTCGGGGAGCCCCAGCATTTT,CASNPPSQGVGEPQHF
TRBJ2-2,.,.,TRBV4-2,TGTGCCAGCAGCCTCGTTGGCCGCACCGGGGAGCTGTTTTTT,CASSLVGRTGELFF
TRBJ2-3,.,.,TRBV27,TGTGCCAGCAGCCGGAGCCCCGGGGGTGTCACAGATACGCAGTATTTT,CASSRSPGGVTDTQYF
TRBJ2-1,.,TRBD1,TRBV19,TGTGCCAGTACCCCCCGCCCGGGACAGGGTTACTACAATGAGCAGTTCTTC,CASTPRPGQGYYNEQFF
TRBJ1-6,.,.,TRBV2,TGTGCCAGCAGCCCGGTGGGAGATTCACCCCTCCACTTT,CASSPVGDSPLHF
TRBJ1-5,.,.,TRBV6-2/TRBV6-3,TGTGCCAGCAGTTACCGCCGGGACACAGAACCTAGCAATCAGCCCCAGCATTTT,CASSYRRDTEPSNQPQHF
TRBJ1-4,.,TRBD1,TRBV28,TGTGCCAGCAGTTTAACCGGGACAGGGAGGGCGGAAAAACTGTTTTTT,CASSLTGTGRAEKLFF
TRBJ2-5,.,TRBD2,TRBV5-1,TGCGCCAGCAGCGGGTTCCAAAGCACGCCTGCGGGGGGGTCAGAGACCCAGTACTTC,CASSGFQSTPAGGSETQYF
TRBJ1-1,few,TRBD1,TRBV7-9,TGTGCCAGCACAGTAAGGACAGGGAAAACTGAAGCTTTCTTT,CASTVRTGKTEAFF
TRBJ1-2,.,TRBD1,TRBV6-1,TGTGCCAGCAGTGACGGAGGGACAGGGGGAATCTATGGCTACACCTTC,CASSDGGTGGIYGYTF
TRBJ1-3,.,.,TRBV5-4,TGTGCCAGCAGCTTGGGAGACAAAGGAAACACCATATATTTT,CASSLGDKGNTIYF
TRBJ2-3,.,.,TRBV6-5,TGTGCCAGCAGTTTACGGACTATTACAGATACGCAGTATTTT,CASSLRTITDTQYF
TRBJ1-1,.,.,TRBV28,TGTGCCTCCCGGCAGGGGATGAACACTGAAGCTTTCTTT,CASRQGMNTEAFF
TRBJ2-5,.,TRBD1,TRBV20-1,TGCAGTGCTAGTGGACAGGGCTTAGGCGGAGAGACCCAGTACTTC,CSASGQGLGGETQYF
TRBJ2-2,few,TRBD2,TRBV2,TGTGCCAGCAGGGCCGGGACTAGCGGGGGCCCGAACACCGGGGAGCTGTTTTTT,CASRAGTSGGPNTGELFF
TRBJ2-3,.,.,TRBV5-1,TGCGCCAGCAGCTCAAACGCTAAAACTAGCACAGATACGCAGTATTTT,CASSSNAKTSTDTQYF
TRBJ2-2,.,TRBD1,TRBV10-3,TGTGCCATCAGGACAGGGGTCAACACCGGGGAGCTGTTTTTT,CAIRTGVNTGELFF
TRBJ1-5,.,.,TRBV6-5,TGTGCCAGCAGTTATAACGACAGACAGGAGCCTCAGCCCCAGCATTTT,CASSYNDRQEPQPQHF
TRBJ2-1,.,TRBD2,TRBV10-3,TGTGCCACTCAAACGTCGACTAGCGGGAGCAACTACAATGAGCAGTTCTTC,CATQTSTSGSNYNEQFF
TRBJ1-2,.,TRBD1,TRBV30,TGTGCCTGGAGTGTGGGACAGGGAAGGGGCTACACCTTC,CAWSVGQGRGYTF
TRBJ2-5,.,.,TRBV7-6,TGTGCCAGCAGCCCCCTAGCGCTGGAGACCCAGTACTTC,CASSPLALETQYF
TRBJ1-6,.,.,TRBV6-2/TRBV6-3,TGTGCCAGCAGTGCCGTCGGACAGCGGGGTCCCTATTCACCCCTCCACTTT,CASSAVGQRGPYSPLHF
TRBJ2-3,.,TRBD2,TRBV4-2,TGTGCCAGCAGCCAAGTAGTTCGGGGGGGTAGCACAGATACGCAGTATTTT,CASSQVVRGGSTDTQYF
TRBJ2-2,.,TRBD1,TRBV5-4,TGTGCCAGCAGCCTACCGGGACAGGGAAGCACCGGGGAGCTGTTTTTT,CASSLPGQGSTGELFF
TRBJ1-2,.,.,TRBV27,TGTGCCAGCAGTTTTTACTTGGGCGGGCAATATGGCTACACCTTC,CASSFYLGGQYGYTF
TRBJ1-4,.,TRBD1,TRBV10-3,TGTGCCTCACGGGGACAGTTGGGGGAAAAACTGTTTTTT,CASRGQLGEKLFF
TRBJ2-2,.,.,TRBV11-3,TGTGCCAGCAGCTTAGGAGGACTGCAGTCCACCGGGGAGCTGTTTTTT,CASSLGGLQSTGELFF
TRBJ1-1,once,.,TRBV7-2,TGTGCCAGCAGCTTATTCTTCACTGAAGCTTTCTTT,CASSLFFTEAFF
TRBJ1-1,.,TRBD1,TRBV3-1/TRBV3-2,TGTGCCAGCAGCCAAGTCACAGGGGTTATGAACACTGAAGCTTTCTTT,CASSQVTGVMNTEAFF
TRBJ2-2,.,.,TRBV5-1,TGCGCCAGCACCGACACCGGGGAGCTGTTTTTT,CASTDTGELFF